The 27 T cell receptor beta chains presented below share a single source sample, sequenced in a study of T cell repertoires in cytomegalovirus infection. Each CDR3 protein gets one entry after TCRdb re-called the reads with MiXCR. The table lists roughly 500,000 distinct CDR3 sequences, 30% to 40% of them singletons. No cognate antigen is known for these TCRs. This material consisted of cultured PBMCs, taken from culture after CMV antigen stimulation. The receptors derive from a human donor in good health (CMV status not recorded). Some clones in this sample may be carry-over from other donors' samples.

V usage is TRBV12-3 or TRBV12-4 and J usage is TRBJ1-2; D is undetermined. V gave up 3 bases and J gave up 10 bases, with 9 bases separating them. The CDR3 loop spans 11 amino acids. The CDR3 reads CASSFRVDYTF. The CDR3 nucleotides are TGTGCCAGCAGTTTTCGTGTGGACTACACCTTC.

The gene calls are TRBV19 and TRBJ2-1, with D tentatively TRBD2 (6 bases). This CDR3 has 13 residues. Germline V lookup: CDR1 LNHDA, CDR2 SQIVND (reference sequence). V lost 9 bases and J 8 bases, leaving 17 bases between the germline ends. The CDR3 region is CASTGVGSHEQFF. The CDR3 DNA reads TGTGCCAGCACGGGAGTAGGCAGCCATGAGCAGTTCTTC.

The chain couples TRBV25-1 to TRBJ2-2, with 7 bases fitting TRBD1. CDR1 is MGHDK and CDR2 is SYGVNS in the germline V gene. This CDR3 has 15 amino acids. V dropped 3 bases and J dropped 9; count of bases not matched to a gene: 10. The CDR3 region is CASSDRTGLGWELFF. The CDR3, as DNA: TGTGCCAGCAGTGACCGGACAGGTCTGGGGTGGGAGCTGTTTTTT.

This clonotype has ten or more counts. The chain couples TRBV7-2 to TRBJ2-3; no clear D. The V end was cut by 7 bases, the J end by 1 base, with 12 bases between. The CDR3 contains 14 residues. The germline gives CDR1 SGHTA, CDR2 FQGNSA. CDR3 protein: CASKSNAGTDTQYF. The CDR3 region has the DNA TGTGCCAGCAAATCGAACGCCGGCACAGATACGCAGTATTTT.

This clonotype was seen a handful of times. V usage is TRBV7-6 and J usage is TRBJ2-1; 7 bases align to TRBD2. V shed 3 bases and J 8 bases; nucleotides not matched to a gene: 4. This CDR3 comprises 13 residues. CDR1 is SGHVS and CDR2 is FNYEAQ in the germline V gene. CDR3 nucleotide sequence: TGTGCCAGCAGCTTGGCGACTAGCCATGAGCAGTTCTTC. Protein sequence: CASSLATSHEQFF.

This clonotype showed up just a few times. V is TRBV5-4 and J is TRBJ2-7, with TRBD1 identical over 7 bases. CDR3 length: 15 residues. V dropped 5 bases and J dropped 2; count of bases not matched to a gene: 10. Germline V gene lookup returns CDR1 SGHNT and CDR2 YYREEE (reference sequence). The CDR3 region has the DNA TGTGCCAGCAGTCAGCCGGGACAGCTAACCTACGAGCAGTACTTC. Amino acid sequence: CASSQPGQLTYEQYF.

The table lists this clonotype with a few counts. The chain joins TRBV11-3 to TRBJ2-1; 9 bases align to TRBD2. The CDR3 length is 14 residues. V was clipped by 5 bases and J by 3 bases; unmatched bases: 2. Germline V gene sequence: CDR1 SGHNT, CDR2 YENEEA. The CDR3 bases are TGTGCCAGCAGCAGACTAGCGGTCTACAATGAGCAGTTCTTC. It specifies CASSRLAVYNEQFF.

This clonotype appeared a few times. This chain connects TRBV6-1 to TRBJ1-5, with D hard to call. V was cut by 3 bases and J by 6 bases, with 9 bases left in between. This CDR3 contains 13 residues. Germline V gene lookup returns CDR1 MNHNS and CDR2 SASEGT. CDR3 sequence: CASSEWYGQPQHF. In DNA form, the CDR3 reads TGTGCCAGCAGTGAGTGGTACGGTCAGCCCCAGCATTTT.

This clonotype has just a few counts. This chain uses TRBV7-2 with TRBJ1-2; D not certain. The germline CDR1 and CDR2 sequences are SGHTA and FQGNSA. The CDR3 runs 14 residues. Trimming removed 4 bases at V and 9 bases at J, with 18 bases between. The CDR3 is CASSWVGVAISYTF. CDR3 DNA: TGTGCCAGCAGCTGGGTCGGGGTAGCTATTAGCTACACCTTC.

This clonotype was seen only once. J is TRBJ2-1 and V is TRBV29-1; D is uncertain. The CDR3 spans 14 residues. The ends were cut back, 6 bases at V and 2 bases at J, with 14 bases in the middle. Germline V gene data show CDR1 as SQVTM and CDR2 as ANQGSEA. The chain's CDR3 is CSVPSRTTYNEQFF. CDR3 DNA sequence: TGCAGCGTGCCCAGTAGAACCACCTACAATGAGCAGTTCTTC.

This rearrangement joins TRBV28 to TRBJ2-7, with D hard to call. The germline CDR1 and CDR2 sequences are MDHEN and SYDVKM. Trimming stripped 10 bases from V and 7 bases from J, with 17 bases between. This CDR3 contains 12 residues. The CDR3 nucleotides are TGTGCCACCAAAGGCCCCCTGGGAGAGCAGTACTTC. The encoded protein is CATKGPLGEQYF.

V is TRBV20-1 and J is TRBJ1-1; D gene ambiguous. From germline, CDR1 is DFQATT and CDR2 SNEGSKA (reference sequence). The CDR3 extends over 12 amino acids. V was cut by 3 bases and J by 2 bases, with 7 bases left in between. CDR3 region: CSARVRNTEAFF. CDR3 bases: TGCAGTGCTAGGGTGCGAAACACTGAAGCTTTCTTT.

The J gene is TRBJ2-7, the V gene TRBV29-1, with D tentatively TRBD2 (5 bases). The ends were cut back, 4 bases at V and 2 bases at J, with 12 bases in the middle. This CDR3 is built from 13 residues. The germline V gene encodes CDR1 SQVTM and CDR2 ANQGSEA. The DNA for the CDR3 is TGCAGCGTTGGGGGAGAGAGGACCTACGAGCAGTACTTC. Protein product: CSVGGERTYEQYF.

This clonotype was recorded a few times. The V gene is TRBV4-3, the J gene TRBJ2-2; D might be TRBD2 (6 bases). Germline loops: CDR1 LGHNA, CDR2 YSLEER. The CDR3 totals 17 residues. V lost 0 bases to trimming and J lost 5 bases, with 16 bases between them. The CDR3 loop is CASSQDGAGAGTGELFF. CDR3 nucleotides: TGCGCCAGCAGCCAAGATGGAGCGGGTGCGGGGACCGGGGAGCTGTTTTTT.

This clonotype was seen many times. The V and J genes are TRBV7-2 and TRBJ2-3, with 9 bases matching TRBD2. The CDR3 runs to 16 residues. The trim removed 5 bases at V and 6 bases at J, leaving 12 bases unmatched. Germline V CDR1 and CDR2: SGHTA, FQGNSA. DNA for the CDR3: TGTGCCAGCAGCGAAAGCGGGAGGTCGGGGGGGGATACGCAGTATTTT. Translated: CASSESGRSGGDTQYF. The full variable domain, completed using reference TRBV7-2 and TRBJ2-3, is GAGVSQSPSNKVTEKGKDVELRCDPISGHTALYWYRQSLGQGLEFLIYFQGNSAPDKSGLPSDRFSAERTGGSVSTLTIQRTQQEDSAVYLCASSESGRSGGDTQYFGPGTRLTVL.

V gene TRBV2 combines with J gene TRBJ1-2; no firm D call. The CDR3 spans 13 residues. The V and J ends lost 4 bases and 8 bases respectively, with 14 bases between them. CDR1 and CDR2 (germline): SNHLY, FYNNEI. CDR3 sequence (DNA): TGTGCCAGCAGTGGCAGGCCCGGGCGGGGCTACACCTTC. Translation: CASSGRPGRGYTF.

This clonotype was seen a few times. The chain's CDR3 is CASSQLAGGGETQYF. CDR3 DNA: TGTGCCAGCAGCCAACTAGCGGGAGGTGGAGAGACCCAGTACTTC. The gene calls are TRBV28 and TRBJ2-5; 12 bases are a match to TRBD2. J was trimmed by 4 bases and V by 6 bases; bases with no gene match: 6. The CDR3 loop spans 15 amino acids. CDR1 and CDR2 from the germline V gene are MDHEN and SYDVKM.

This clonotype was counted once. J is TRBJ1-1 and V is TRBV7-2; D gene unclear. Germline V CDR1 and CDR2: SGHTA, FQGNSA. V lost 10 bases, J lost 12 bases, and 18 bases lay in between. The CDR3 is made up of 11 amino acids. The CDR3 protein is CAIAEGVVTFF. The DNA for the CDR3 is TGTGCCATCGCGGAAGGCGTGGTGACTTTCTTT.

This clonotype was counted at least ten times. The chain joins TRBV7-2 to TRBJ2-7, with 11 bases lining up with TRBD2. Germline V lookup: CDR1 SGHTA, CDR2 FQGNSA. V lost 5 bases to trimming and J lost 5 bases; unmatched junction nucleotides: 11. The CDR3 runs to 16 residues. The CDR3 is CASSAMLAGGANEQYV. The CDR3 region has the DNA TGTGCCAGCAGCGCTATGCTAGCGGGAGGTGCAAACGAGCAGTACGTC.

J is TRBJ2-5 and V is TRBV19, with 9 bases matching TRBD2. CDR1 and CDR2 (germline): LNHDA, SQIVND (reference sequence). V shed 5 bases, J shed 1 base, and the junction held 8 bases outside the gene matches. The CDR3 has 16 amino acids. The CDR3 is CASSPQEREAQETQYF. As DNA, the CDR3 is TGTGCCAGTAGTCCCCAGGAGCGGGAGGCCCAAGAGACCCAGTACTTC.

This clonotype appeared a few times. V and J are TRBV2 and TRBJ1-5; 10 positions match TRBD1. Looked up from germline, CDR1 is SNHLY and CDR2 is FYNNEI. This CDR3 is built from 14 residues. V shed 6 bases and J 6 bases; nucleotides not matched to a gene: 5. CDR3 coding DNA: TGTGCCAGCAGCGCCGGGACAGGGGTTCAGCCCCAGCATTTT. Its translation: CASSAGTGVQPQHF.

This sequence joins TRBV7-9 and TRBJ2-7; TRBD2 agrees at 14 bases. Germline CDR1 SEHNR, CDR2 FQNEAQ (reference sequence). This CDR3 has 17 residues. With 5 bases clipped from V and 5 bases from J, the junction kept 11 bases outside the gene matches. The CDR3 DNA reads as TGTGCCAGCAGCCCCTCGACTAGCGGGAGGGCCTTAAACGAGCAGTACGTC. This translates into CASSPSTSGRALNEQYV.

Worth noting for this clonotype: A clone one base away is much larger, so this may be a read error. Because it lacks the conserved phenylalanine or tryptophan at the end, this CDR3 is likely a read error. The V gene is TRBV7-9, the J gene TRBJ1-1; possible D gene TRBD1, 5 bases. The CDR3 loop spans 14 amino acids. CDR1 and CDR2 from the germline V gene are SEHNR and FQNEAQ (reference sequence). Trimming removed 2 bases from V and 3 bases from J, with 10 bases in between. Written as DNA, the CDR3 is TGTGCCAGCAGCTTAATGGGCAGGGACACTGAAGCTTTCTCT. Its protein product is CASSLMGRDTEAFS.

This clonotype was recorded a few times. The chain couples TRBV7-2 to TRBJ2-5, with D perhaps being TRBD1 or TRBD2 (6 bases each). V was cut by 5 bases and J by 9 bases, with 25 bases left in between. This CDR3 has 16 residues. Per the germline V gene, CDR1 is SGHTA and CDR2 is FQGNSA. CDR3 sequence reads: CASSKDVGQRVGAQYF. CDR3 nucleotide sequence: TGTGCCAGCAGCAAAGACGTCGGACAGCGGGTAGGGGCCCAGTACTTC.

This chain uses TRBV9 with TRBJ2-7; tentatively, D is TRBD2 (5 bases). Germline CDR1 and CDR2: SGDLS and YYNGEE. There are 13 residues in the CDR3. The V gene lost 6 bases and the J gene lost 4 bases, with 14 bases spanning the gap. The chain's CDR3 is CASNYAGGYEQYF. CDR3 coding DNA: TGTGCCAGCAACTACGCCGGAGGTTACGAGCAGTACTTC.

V and J are TRBV4-3 and TRBJ1-2, with TRBD1 identical over 7 bases. There are 14 residues in the CDR3. Germline V gene sequence: CDR1 LGHNA, CDR2 YSLEER. Losses at the gene ends were 3 bases for V and 8 bases for J; bases not matched to a gene: 9. CDR3 loop: CASSQSQGPRGYTF. CDR3 DNA sequence: TGCGCCAGCAGCCAGTCACAGGGGCCCCGCGGCTACACCTTC.

The genes are TRBV7-2 and TRBJ1-4; D unclear. Germline V gene data show CDR1 as SGHTA and CDR2 as FQGNSA. The CDR3 extends over 16 amino acids. Trimming left V 1 base short and J 3 bases short, with 12 bases between. The CDR3 sequence is CASSLGWEAANEKLFF. CDR3 DNA: TGTGCCAGCAGCTTAGGCTGGGAAGCGGCTAATGAAAAACTGTTTTTT.